The clone carrying this TCR beta chain was seen a handful of times. This specimen comes from a study of blood T cell repertoires in COVID-19. Original handling: Quantification of nucleated cells was approximated via reference gene primer amplification. The protocol was immunoSEQ multiplex PCR, while the TCRdb copy is restricted to in-frame clones and leaves out a portion. V and J calls and clone size are as listed in that table; D and trimming were resolved from the DNA. The sample records some 27,000 clones, roughly 79% being singletons. CDR3 length: 15 amino acids. The V gene's germline CDR1 is MNHEY and CDR2 SVGAGI. Trimming shortened V by 6 bases and J by 4 bases, and 16 bases separated the two germline ends.

This TCR was recovered from an older man with acute or convalescent COVID-19. Sequences were obtained from peripheral blood. The rearrangement uses TRBV6-5 and TRBJ1-5; D is possibly TRBD1 (6 bases). The CDR3 sequence: CASSIQGGLNQPQHF. As DNA, the CDR3 is TGTGCCAGCAGCATACAGGGTGGGTTAAATCAGCCCCAGCATTTT.